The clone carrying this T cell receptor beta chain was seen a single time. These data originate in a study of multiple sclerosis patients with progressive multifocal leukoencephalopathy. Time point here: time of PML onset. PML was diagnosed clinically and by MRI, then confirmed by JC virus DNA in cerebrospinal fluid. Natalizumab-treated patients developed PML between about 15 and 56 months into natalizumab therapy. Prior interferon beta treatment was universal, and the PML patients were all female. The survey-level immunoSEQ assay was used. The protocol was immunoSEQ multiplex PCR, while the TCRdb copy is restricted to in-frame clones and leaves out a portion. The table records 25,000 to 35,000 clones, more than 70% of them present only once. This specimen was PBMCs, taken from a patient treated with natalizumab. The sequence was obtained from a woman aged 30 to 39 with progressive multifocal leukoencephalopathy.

The CDR3 sequence: CASSFGAGGPQETQYF. CDR3 nucleotides: TGTGCCAGCAGCTTCGGGGCGGGGGGGCCGCAAGAGACCCAGTACTTC. This chain joins TRBV5-4 and TRBJ2-5; 9 nucleotides agree with TRBD2. This CDR3 has 16 amino acids. CDR1 is SGHNT, CDR2 YYREEE, per germline (reference sequence). V gave up 2 bases and J gave up 2 bases; unmatched junction bases: 7.